Sequencing of this T cell receptor beta chain was carried out in a study of blood T cell repertoires in COVID-19. Study details: COVID-19 samples from acute and convalescent phases originated in the United States, Italy and Spain. Sample material is recorded as cDNA or gDNA derived from T cells, B-cell-depleted T cells, or PBMCs.

CDR1 is SNHLY, CDR2 FYNNEI, per germline. The CDR3 extends over 14 amino acids. Between the trimmed V and J ends, which lost 8 bases and 2 bases, there was a span of 15 bases. In the original analysis: Amplifying reference gene primers gave estimates of nucleated cell counts. TCRdb's table, derived via immunoSEQ multiplex PCR, lists solely in-frame clones and lacks some. D and trimming were read from the DNA, whereas the V and J calls and clone size are those reported in that table. The profile shows roughly 56,000 clones, over 75% of them singletons. This clonotype originated in a man aged 45 to 65 with active COVID-19. The chain couples TRBV2 to TRBJ1-1; no firm D call. Sequencing was done on a sample of peripheral blood. The CDR3 here is CASRYGTGNTEAFF. DNA for the CDR3: TGTGCCAGCCGTTATGGTACCGGTAACACTGAAGCTTTCTTT.